The clone carrying this TCR beta chain was seen only once. Antigen unknown. The data were taken from a study of cytomegalovirus exposure and HLA in healthy donors. Findings of the study overall: The listing of 160 or so TCR beta chains classed them as cytomegalovirus-associated.

The table came from immunoSEQ multiplex PCR; TCRdb's copy has only in-frame clones and leaves some out. Among about 240,000 clones listed, roughly 86% were seen once. CDR1 and CDR2 from the germline V gene are LNHDA and SQIVND (reference sequence). The CDR3 spans 14 residues. The trim removed 10 bases at V and 8 bases at J, leaving 13 bases unmatched. The donors were members of the roughly 120-subject validation cohort (separate from the roughly 680-subject first cohort). Sequencing was done on a sample of PBMCs. This receptor was taken from a woman aged 30 to 39 in good health and CMV-seropositive. The rearrangement joins TRBV19 to TRBJ2-1; TRBD2 agrees at 8 bases. Here the CDR3 DNA reads TGTGCCACTTCCGGGGGGGGTTTCTTGGATGAGCAGTTCTTC. It codes for CATSGGGFLDEQFF. The whole variable domain, filled in from reference TRBV19 and TRBJ2-1, reads DGGITQSPKYLFRKEGQNVTLSCEQNLNHDAMYWYRQDPGQGLRLIYYSQIVNDFQKGDIAEGYSVSREKKESFPLTVTSAQKNPTAFYLCATSGGGFLDEQFFGPGTRLTVL.